The 31 T cell receptor beta chains presented below share a single source sample, sequenced in a study of patients and donors after allogeneic stem cell transplantation. TCRdb independently ran MiXCR on the RT-PCR reads; one entry per CDR3 protein. In the table there are 920,000 or so distinct CDR3 sequences, about a sixth of which are singletons. Sequencing input: blood, either unsorted or a sorted T cell fraction (not recorded which). Receptors originate from a human donor who was either an allogeneic HSCT recipient or a stem cell or donor lymphocyte infusion donor (not recorded which). It is not recorded whose cells these are; they may come from a transplant donor.

This clonotype was picked up a small number of times. This sequence joins TRBV20-1 and TRBJ2-1; TRBD1 matches 8 bases. The CDR3 consists of 16 residues. Germline CDR1 and CDR2: DFQATT and SNEGSKA (reference sequence). V was clipped by 0 bases and J by 2 bases; unmatched bases: 6. The CDR3 loop reads CSARDQRTGTYNEQFF. CDR3 nucleotide sequence: TGCAGTGCTAGAGATCAGAGGACAGGGACCTACAATGAGCAGTTCTTC.

The chain combines TRBV7-9 with TRBJ2-2; D not resolved. The V end was cut by 11 bases, the J end by 11 bases, with 12 bases between. The CDR3 contains 10 residues. Germline CDR1 SEHNR, CDR2 FQNEAQ (reference sequence). The CDR3 DNA sequence: TGTGCCGCCGCCGGACCCGAGCTGTTTTTT. Protein: CAAAGPELFF.

This clonotype was observed a handful of times. V gene TRBV12-3 or TRBV12-4 combines with J gene TRBJ1-1, with D possibly being TRBD1 (5 bases). V was trimmed by 2 bases and J by 4 bases, leaving 8 bases between them. This CDR3 comprises 13 residues. The CDR3 bases are TGTGCCAGCAGTTTATGGGGGGGCACTGAAGCTTTCTTT. Amino acids: CASSLWGGTEAFF.

The CDR3 spells CASSLVAGELGDTQYF. DNA of the CDR3: TGTGCCAGCAGCTTAGTAGCGGGGGAGTTAGGAGATACGCAGTATTTT. The chain links TRBV7-2 to TRBJ2-3; 9 bases agree with TRBD2. The CDR3 is 16 amino acids. From germline, CDR1 is SGHTA and CDR2 FQGNSA. The trim removed 1 base at V and 5 bases at J, leaving 7 bases unmatched.

This clonotype came up a few times. V is TRBV4-2 and J is TRBJ2-5, with TRBD2 matching over 9 bases. Losses at the gene ends were 3 bases for V and 5 bases for J; bases not matched to a gene: 10. CDR1 and CDR2 (germline): LGHNA, YNFKEQ. This CDR3 has 16 amino acids. CDR3 region: CASSQEGSGRGETQYF. The DNA of the CDR3 is TGTGCCAGCAGCCAGGAAGGTAGCGGGAGAGGCGAGACCCAGTACTTC.

This clonotype was found a few times. The V gene is TRBV4-1, the J gene TRBJ2-1; 7 bases agree with TRBD2. The CDR3 loop spans 16 amino acids. The germline V gene has CDR1 MGHRA and CDR2 YSYEKL. The V segment lost 4 bases and the J segment 5 bases; nucleotides outside the gene matches: 11. The CDR3 here is CASSLEPGLTNNEQFF. The CDR3 region has the DNA TGCGCCAGCAGCCTCGAACCGGGACTAACGAACAATGAGCAGTTCTTC.

The rearrangement uses TRBV7-6 and TRBJ1-1; tentatively, D is TRBD1 (6 bases). With 1 base removed from V and 1 base from J, the gap between germline ends came to 13 bases. The CDR3 covers 16 residues. From germline, CDR1 is SGHVS and CDR2 FNYEAQ. In DNA, the CDR3 is TGTGCCAGCAGCTTAGGGGGGGCAAAGTCGAACACTGAAGCTTTCTTT. It is translated as CASSLGGAKSNTEAFF.

This clonotype occurred a few times. This chain connects TRBV27 to TRBJ1-5; no clear D. The V gene lost 4 bases and the J gene lost 4 bases, with 11 bases spanning the gap. The CDR3 covers 14 residues. Germline V gene data show CDR1 as MNHEY and CDR2 as SMNVEV (reference sequence). DNA for the CDR3: TGTGCCAGCAGTTCGTGGACGGGGAATCAGCCCCAGCATTTT. It yields the protein CASSSWTGNQPQHF.

This clonotype occurred a few times. The chain combines TRBV12-3 or TRBV12-4 with TRBJ2-7, with 8 bases fitting TRBD2. This CDR3 contains 16 residues. Trimming at V came to 5 bases and at J to 4 bases, leaving 13 bases not matched to a gene. The CDR3 spells CASSLEEASGFYEQYF. As DNA, the CDR3 is TGTGCCAGCAGTCTGGAGGAGGCTAGCGGGTTTTACGAGCAGTACTTC.

This clonotype was seen a few times. The V call is TRBV20-1, the J call TRBJ2-7, with 8 bases that match TRBD2. Unmatched junction bases numbered 5, after V lost 1 base and J lost 0 bases. The CDR3 covers 15 residues. CDR1 and CDR2 (germline): DFQATT, SNEGSKA (reference sequence). The CDR3 sequence is CSARGGSGASYEQYF. The CDR3, as DNA: TGCAGTGCTAGAGGGGGTAGCGGGGCCTCCTACGAGCAGTACTTC.

The chain carries TRBV4-1 and TRBJ2-7; possibly TRBD1 for D (6 bases). CDR3 length: 14 amino acids. V was pared by 1 base and J by 4 bases, with 11 bases between. Germline V gene data show CDR1 as MGHRA and CDR2 as YSYEKL. CDR3 DNA sequence: TGCGCCAGCAGCCAAGGGGACATACGTTACGAGCAGTACTTC. It encodes CASSQGDIRYEQYF.

The chain combines TRBV7-3 with TRBJ2-1, with a tentative D call TRBD1 (5 bases). Germline loops: CDR1 SGHTA, CDR2 FQGTGA. V was trimmed by 4 bases and J by 8 bases, leaving 9 bases between them. The length of the CDR3 is 12 residues. CDR3 residues: CASSSSRDEQFF. In DNA, the CDR3 is TGTGCCAGCAGCTCATCCAGGGATGAGCAGTTCTTC.

The V and J genes are TRBV2 and TRBJ2-1; 7 positions agree with TRBD1. This CDR3 comprises 13 residues. Germline lookup yields CDR1 SNHLY and CDR2 FYNNEI. The ends lost 6 bases at V and 8 bases at J; junction bases unmatched: 7. The CDR3 bases are TGTGCCAGCAGCGAAACAGGGGACGATGAGCAGTTCTTC. It translates to CASSETGDDEQFF.

This chain links TRBV20-1 with TRBJ2-1; 10 bases agree with TRBD1. The germline V gene has CDR1 DFQATT and CDR2 SNEGSKA (reference sequence). This CDR3 contains 14 residues. V gave up 6 bases and J gave up 9 bases; unmatched junction bases: 11. The CDR3 nucleotides are TGCAGTGCCGCAGACAGGGGGCCTCGCGCTGAGCAGTTCTTC. Residues: CSAADRGPRAEQFF.

This clonotype was seen only a few times. The rearrangement uses TRBV10-3 and TRBJ1-6, with D perhaps TRBD1 (5 bases). Germline loops: CDR1 ENHRY, CDR2 SYGVKD. V lost 3 bases, J lost 6 bases, and 9 bases lay in between. The CDR3 is made up of 14 amino acids. CDR3 amino acids: CAISDTGLNSPLHF. The CDR3 nucleotides read TGTGCCATCAGTGACACGGGGCTTAATTCACCCCTCCACTTT.

Notes on this clonotype: At one end, the junction sequence differs from germline, possibly due to a read error. The rearrangement uses TRBV24-1 and TRBJ2-5, with 14 bases aligning to TRBD2. Germline V CDR1 and CDR2: KGHDR, SFDVKD. This CDR3 region has 15 residues. CDR3 coding DNA: TGTGCCAGCAGTTCCGGGACTAGCGGGAGAGAGACCCAGTACTTC. This encodes CASSSGTSGRETQYF.

The V call is TRBV11-3, the J call TRBJ2-1; 10 bases are shared with TRBD1. The CDR3 has 16 residues. Trimming removed 3 bases from V and 8 bases from J; junction bases left unmatched: 10. Germline V gene sequence: CDR1 SGHNT, CDR2 YENEEA. CDR3 loop: CASSFGDRGHFDEQFF. CDR3 in DNA: TGTGCCAGCAGCTTCGGAGACAGGGGGCATTTCGATGAGCAGTTCTTC.

The J gene is TRBJ2-6, the V gene TRBV2; D possibly corresponds to TRBD2 (5 bases). The germline V gene has CDR1 SNHLY and CDR2 FYNNEI. V was pared by 6 bases and J by 0 bases, with 12 bases between. This CDR3 comprises 16 residues. CDR3 in DNA: TGTGCCAGCAGGACCTCTCGGGACTCTGGGGCCAACGTCCTGACTTTC. It is translated as CASRTSRDSGANVLTF. Together with reference TRBV2 and TRBJ2-6, the CDR3 gives the full variable domain: EPEVTQTPSHQVTQMGQEVILRCVPISNHLYFYWYRQILGQKVEFLVSFYNNEISEKSEIFDDQFSVERPDGSNFTLKIRSTKLEDSAMYFCASRTSRDSGANVLTFGAGSRLTVL.

The chain employs TRBV20-1 and TRBJ2-1, with 9 bases identical to TRBD1. V lost 4 bases, J lost 8 bases, and 6 bases stayed unmatched. Germline V gives CDR1 DFQATT, CDR2 SNEGSKA (reference sequence). This CDR3 has 13 amino acids. The CDR3 loop is CSATGTGKDEQFF. The DNA of the CDR3 is TGCAGTGCTACCGGGACAGGGAAGGATGAGCAGTTCTTC.

The chain uses TRBV11-1 and TRBJ2-4; TRBD1 agrees at 7 bases. Germline CDR1 is SGHAT and CDR2 is FQDESV (reference sequence). Trimming cost V 3 bases and J 1 base; bases outside gene matches: 6. This CDR3 has 16 amino acids. This CDR3 is CASSFQGGLAKNIQYF. The CDR3 nucleotides read TGTGCCAGCAGCTTTCAAGGGGGCTTGGCCAAAAACATTCAGTACTTC.

The chain joins TRBV9 to TRBJ1-1; 11 bases are a match to TRBD1. Per germline, CDR1 SGDLS and CDR2 YYNGEE. J gave up 11 bases and V 3 bases, and 12 bases lay outside the gene matches. There are 15 residues in the CDR3. The CDR3 loop is CASSGWTGGTVDAFF. The DNA for the CDR3 is TGTGCCAGCAGCGGTTGGACAGGGGGCACCGTCGATGCTTTCTTT.

This clonotype was detected a few times. This chain uses TRBV6-1 with TRBJ1-3, with a weak D call TRBD1 (6 bases). Germline-derived CDR1 and CDR2 are MNHNS and SASEGT. The V end was cut by 6 bases, the J end by 6 bases, with 18 bases between. The CDR3 extends over 15 amino acids. The CDR3 reads CASSRGAEGKNTIYF. The CDR3 nucleotides read TGTGCCAGCAGCCGGGGGGCAGAAGGGAAAAACACCATATATTTT.

This sequence joins TRBV7-3 and TRBJ2-3, with 8 bases that match TRBD2. There are 16 residues in the CDR3. Germline CDR1 SGHTA, CDR2 FQGTGA. J gave up 5 bases and V 2 bases, and 9 bases lay outside the gene matches. Written as DNA, the CDR3 is TGTGCCAGCAGCTTACGGGGCGGGAGGATTGGAGATACGCAGTATTTT. Protein product: CASSLRGGRIGDTQYF.

This clonotype was counted at least ten times. This chain uses TRBV24-1 with TRBJ2-7, with a weak D call TRBD2 (5 bases). Germline assignment: CDR1 KGHDR and CDR2 SFDVKD. The CDR3 length is 13 residues. With 5 bases removed from V and 4 bases from J, the gap between germline ends came to 11 bases. The CDR3 protein is CATSGTEGYEQYF. The CDR3 coding sequence is TGTGCCACCAGTGGGACCGAGGGTTACGAGCAGTACTTC.

The CDR3 bases are TGTGCCAGCAGTTACTCGATTAACTCTCGCCGCGGTGTTAGTGAGCAGTACTTC. It yields the protein CASSYSINSRRGVSEQYF. The chain links TRBV6-5 to TRBJ2-7; unclear D gene. CDR1 is MNHEY, CDR2 SVGAGI, per germline. This CDR3 contains 18 residues. V lost 0 bases and J lost 7, with 25 bases in between.

A few counts support this clonotype. The V gene is TRBV5-1, the J gene TRBJ2-5; D could derive from TRBD1 or TRBD2 (6 bases each). Germline V gene lookup returns CDR1 SGHRS and CDR2 YFSETQ. The CDR3 loop spans 14 amino acids. V lost 0 bases and J lost 5, with 11 bases in between. CDR3 sequence (DNA): TGCGCCAGCAGCTTGGGGGGGGCGAGGGAGACCCAGTACTTC. Residues: CASSLGGARETQYF.

In its sample, this clonotype was seen a few times. V gene TRBV7-9 combines with J gene TRBJ1-2; perhaps TRBD1 as D (5 bases). The V and J ends lost 4 bases and 12 bases respectively, with 15 bases between them. The CDR3 is 12 residues long. The germline V gene encodes CDR1 SEHNR and CDR2 FQNEAQ (reference sequence). In DNA form, the CDR3 reads TGTGCCAGCAGCTGGGAGCGGGGGGAGGACACCTTC. This translates into CASSWERGEDTF.

This clonotype was observed a few times. V and J are TRBV4-1 and TRBJ1-4; perhaps TRBD1 as D (6 bases). V was trimmed by 1 base and J by 7 bases, leaving 16 bases between them. CDR1 and CDR2 from the germline V gene are MGHRA and YSYEKL. There are 16 residues in the CDR3. CDR3 amino acids: CASSQGVLWTVEKLFF. As DNA, the CDR3 is TGCGCCAGCAGCCAAGGGGTCCTTTGGACAGTTGAAAAACTGTTTTTT.

The genes are TRBV20-1 and TRBJ2-7; D is perhaps TRBD1 (5 bases). Deletions cut 6 bases from V and 2 bases from J, with 14 bases between. Looked up from germline, CDR1 is DFQATT and CDR2 is SNEGSKA (reference sequence). The length of the CDR3 is 13 residues. This chain's CDR3 is CSAPTGITYEQYF. The CDR3 DNA is TGCAGTGCCCCAACAGGTATAACCTACGAGCAGTACTTC.

This clonotype was detected a few times. The gene calls are TRBV12-3 or TRBV12-4 and TRBJ1-5; the D is unclear. There are 14 residues in the CDR3. V lost 7 bases, J lost 2 bases, and 12 bases lay in between. The CDR3 loop is CASTKGGRNQPQHF. DNA of the CDR3: TGTGCCAGCACCAAAGGCGGGCGCAATCAGCCCCAGCATTTT.

This rearrangement joins TRBV4-2 to TRBJ2-1; the D gene is possibly TRBD2 (6 bases). The V end lost 0 bases, the J end lost 0 bases, and 15 bases lay between the germline ends. Germline V gene sequence: CDR1 LGHNA, CDR2 YNFKEQ. There are 18 residues in the CDR3. CDR3 coding DNA: TGTGCCAGCAGCCAAGATTCTGCCGTCGGGAGCTCCTACAATGAGCAGTTCTTC. Translating gives CASSQDSAVGSSYNEQFF.